This T cell receptor (beta chain) came from a study of blood T cell repertoires in COVID-19. Adults between roughly 18 and 89 years of age took part from fewer than 30 US areas. Here immunoSEQ multiplex PCR was the method, and the copy in TCRdb shows in-frame clones only, minus some. The table shows under 150,000 clones, with about 80% occurring only once. This CDR3 region has 13 residues. Germline lookup yields CDR1 ENHRY and CDR2 SYGVKD. V was clipped by 8 bases and J by 0 bases, with 10 bases between them. This TCR derives from a woman between 50 and 59 years old who had recovered from COVID-19. Sequences were obtained from PBMCs or T cells enriched from blood (not recorded which). The V call is TRBV10-3, the J call TRBJ1-1; the D gene is possibly TRBD1 (6 bases). CDR3 DNA: TGTGCCATCCAGGGGATGATGAACACTGAAGCTTTCTTT. This translates into CAIQGMMNTEAFF.